This TCR beta chain stems from a study of cytomegalovirus exposure and HLA in healthy donors. Unmatched junction bases numbered 25, after V lost 4 bases and J lost 5 bases. Germline V gives CDR1 LGHNA, CDR2 YNFKEQ. The CDR3 covers 21 residues. In this sample, this clone turned up once. It was with 60 Vbeta and 13 Jbeta primers that the PCR ran. The assay was immunoSEQ multiplex PCR, and TCRdb's table has in-frame clones only and misses some. The table shows 120,000 to 150,000 clones, with under 90% occurring only once. Specimen: PBMCs. The clonotype comes from a boy aged 2 to 9 in good health and CMV-seronegative. V usage is TRBV4-2 and J usage is TRBJ1-5, with TRBD1 identical over 8 bases. CDR3 protein: CASSPGPVGYRGVDKDQPQHF. Written as DNA, the CDR3 is TGTGCCAGCAGCCCCGGACCCGTGGGTTACAGGGGGGTGGATAAAGATCAGCCCCAGCATTTT.